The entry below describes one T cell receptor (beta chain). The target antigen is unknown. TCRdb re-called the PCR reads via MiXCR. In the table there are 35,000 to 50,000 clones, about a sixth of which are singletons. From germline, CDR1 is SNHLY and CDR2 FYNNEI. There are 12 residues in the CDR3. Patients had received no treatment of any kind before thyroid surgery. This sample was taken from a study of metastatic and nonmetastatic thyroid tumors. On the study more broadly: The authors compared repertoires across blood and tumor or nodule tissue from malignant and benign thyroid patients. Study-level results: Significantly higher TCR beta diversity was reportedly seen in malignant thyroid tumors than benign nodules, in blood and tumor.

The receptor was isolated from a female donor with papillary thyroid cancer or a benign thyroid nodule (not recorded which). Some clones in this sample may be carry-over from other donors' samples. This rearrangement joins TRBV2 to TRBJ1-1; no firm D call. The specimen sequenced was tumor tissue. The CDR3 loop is CSTIEMNTEAFF. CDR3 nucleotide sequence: TGTTCCACCATTGAGATGAACACTGAAGCTTTCTTT.